Presented here are 32 T cell receptor beta chains from one specimen sequenced in a study of regulatory T cells in long-lasting Graves disease. Researchers made TCR beta libraries by using iRepertoire HTBI primers and running Arm-PCR on CDR3 regions. TCRdb re-derived calls from the multiplex PCR reads in MiXCR, one entry per CDR3 protein. The sample holds hundreds of thousands of distinct CDR3 sequences, approximately 15% seen once. Time point denoted: newly diagnosed GD, antithyroid drugs for less than 3 months. PBMCs provided the RNA from which the TCR library was made. Another study also made use of these data, one on T cells in Graves' hyperthyroidism and ophthalmopathy.

The sample was peripheral blood mononuclear cells (PBMCs), taken at new diagnosis, from a patient treated with antithyroid drugs. These receptors were collected from a young man with Graves disease.

This clonotype was seen ten or more times. This chain uses TRBV28 with TRBJ2-7, with TRBD1 as a possible D gene (5 bases). Trimming pared 5 bases from V and 5 bases from J, leaving 19 bases between. Germline CDR1 and CDR2: MDHEN and SYDVKM. The CDR3 runs to 15 residues. Written as DNA, the CDR3 is TGTGCCAGCAGTGACCCGTCAGGGTTTGTACACGAGCAGTACTTC. Residues: CASSDPSGFVHEQYF.

This clonotype was seen repeatedly, ten times or more. CDR3 sequence reads: CSVLAGGTGKTQYF. The CDR3, as DNA: TGCAGCGTTCTAGCGGGAGGGACGGGAAAGACCCAGTACTTC. This chain connects TRBV29-1 to TRBJ2-5; 12 bases agree with TRBD2. V shed 5 bases and J 6 bases; nucleotides not matched to a gene: 7. Germline CDR1 reads SQVTM; CDR2 reads ANQGSEA. CDR3 length equals 14 residues.

This chain uses TRBV29-1 with TRBJ2-7; 9 bases are shared with TRBD1. The germline V gene encodes CDR1 SQVTM and CDR2 ANQGSEA. J gave up 2 bases and V 6 bases, and 8 bases lay outside the gene matches. The CDR3 contains 14 residues. DNA for the CDR3: TGCAGCGTGGGCTTCCGGGACAGGGCCTACGAGCAGTACTTC. Translated: CSVGFRDRAYEQYF.

This clonotype was recorded many times. This sequence joins TRBV11-3 and TRBJ1-5, with TRBD1 matching over 9 bases. J lost 2 bases, V lost 4 bases, and 9 bases had no gene match. This CDR3 has 17 amino acids. Germline V lookup: CDR1 SGHNT, CDR2 YENEEA. The CDR3 DNA sequence: TGTGCCAGCAGCTCTGATCGGGACAGGGTAGGCAATCAGCCCCAGCATTTT. Residues: CASSSDRDRVGNQPQHF. Variable domain in full (rest from reference TRBV11-3 and TRBJ1-5): EAGVVQSPRYKIIEKKQPVAFWCNPISGHNTLYWYLQNLGQGPELLIRYENEEAVDDSQLPKDRFSAERLKGVDSTLKIQPAELGDSAVYLCASSSDRDRVGNQPQHFGDGTRLSIL.

This clonotype was found many times. CDR3 sequence (DNA): TGTGCCAGCAACCCGCTAGCGGGGGGGTACAATGAGCAGTTCTTC. Translating it yields CASNPLAGGYNEQFF. V usage is TRBV2 and J usage is TRBJ2-1; 12 bases line up with TRBD2. The CDR3 consists of 15 residues. Germline loops: CDR1 SNHLY, CDR2 FYNNEI. The V segment lost 7 bases and the J segment 4 bases; nucleotides outside the gene matches: 5.

In this sample, this clonotype turned up many times. This chain uses TRBV27 with TRBJ1-4, with D perhaps TRBD1 (5 bases). CDR1 and CDR2 from the germline V gene are MNHEY and SMNVEV (reference sequence). The CDR3 spans 15 residues. Trimming took 3 bases from V and 8 from J, leaving 16 bases between them. The CDR3 DNA reads as TGTGCCAGCAGTTTGAGGGGCCCACAAACCGAAAAACTGTTTTTT. Amino acid sequence: CASSLRGPQTEKLFF. Using reference TRBV27 and TRBJ1-4 for the parts outside the CDR3, the full variable domain is EAQVTQNPRYLITVTGKKLTVTCSQNMNHEYMSWYRQDPGLGLRQIYYSMNVEVTDKGDVPEGYKVSRKEKRNFPLILESPSPNQTSLYFCASSLRGPQTEKLFFGSGTQLSVL.

This clonotype came up a few times. The rearrangement links TRBV27 to TRBJ1-2; 7 bases are shared with TRBD1. Trimming at V came to 3 bases and at J to 0 bases, leaving 16 bases not matched to a gene. The CDR3 contains 19 residues. The germline gives CDR1 MNHEY, CDR2 SMNVEV (reference sequence). The CDR3 is CASSFYGRDSGFPNYGYTF. As DNA, the CDR3 is TGTGCCAGCAGTTTCTACGGTCGGGACAGCGGATTTCCTAACTATGGCTACACCTTC.

This clonotype appeared many times. The chain recombines TRBV29-1 with TRBJ1-5, with 8 bases aligning to TRBD1. J gave up 5 bases and V 7 bases, and 7 bases lay outside the gene matches. Germline CDR1 is SQVTM and CDR2 is ANQGSEA. This CDR3 spans 13 amino acids. The DNA for the CDR3 is TGCAGCGCTTTGCTACAGGGGGATCAGCCCCAGCATTTT. Amino acids: CSALLQGDQPQHF. Full variable domain (remainder filled in from reference TRBV29-1 and TRBJ1-5): SAVISQKPSRDICQRGTSLTIQCQVDSQVTMMFWYRQQPGQSLTLIATANQGSEATYESGFVIDKFPISRPNLTFSTLTVSNMSPEDSSIYLCSALLQGDQPQHFGDGTRLSIL.

This clonotype appeared a few times. This rearrangement joins TRBV5-6 to TRBJ1-4, with 8 nucleotides matching TRBD1. Germline CDR1 SGHDT, CDR2 YYEEEE. V shed 4 bases and J 10 bases; nucleotides not matched to a gene: 3. This CDR3 region has 12 residues. CDR3 region: CASSTTGGKLFF. CDR3 DNA sequence: TGTGCCAGCAGCACCACAGGGGGAAAACTGTTTTTT.

This clonotype came up many times. The genes are TRBV6-2 or TRBV6-3 and TRBJ1-1; D is unclear. Germline V CDR1 and CDR2: MNHEY, SVGEGT. The CDR3 has 16 amino acids. The ends were cut back, 2 bases at V and 0 bases at J, with 13 bases in the middle. The CDR3 loop reads CASSYPPGSLNTEAFF. The CDR3 coding sequence is TGTGCCAGCAGTTACCCCCCAGGCAGCTTGAACACTGAAGCTTTCTTT.

In this sample, this clonotype turned up many times. This chain joins TRBV11-2 and TRBJ2-3; the D is unclear. V was clipped by 3 bases and J by 4 bases, with 8 bases between them. Germline V gives CDR1 SGHAT, CDR2 FQNNGV. This CDR3 region has 13 residues. The CDR3 DNA follows: TGTGCCAGCAGCTTTGGACCCGCAGATACGCAGTATTTT. Translated, it gives CASSFGPADTQYF.

This clonotype was counted a few times. CDR3 sequence (DNA): TGTGCCAGCAGCCAAGAAAGGCGCACGTCTCCCGTCACGCAGTATTTT. It is translated as CASSQERRTSPVTQYF. The V and J genes are TRBV3-1 and TRBJ2-3, with D hard to call. Trimming took 0 bases from V and 9 from J, leaving 19 bases between them. The CDR3 covers 16 residues. CDR1 is LGHDT, CDR2 YNNKEL, per germline (reference sequence).

About this clonotype itself: This sequence may be a read error, since a much larger clone differs from it by one base. The V call is TRBV28, the J call TRBJ2-7; the D gene is possibly TRBD2 (6 bases). CDR1 and CDR2 from the germline V gene are MDHEN and SYDVKM. The CDR3 length is 17 residues. CDR3 nucleotide sequence: TGTACCAGCAGTTTAATCGTAAGAGCCCGAGCGGGCTACGAGCAGTACTTC. Protein: CTSSLIVRARAGYEQYF.

The CDR3 region is CASSEALLAGGGDTQYF. The CDR3 nucleotides read TGTGCCAGCAGTGAAGCGCTACTAGCGGGAGGAGGTGATACGCAGTATTTT. The chain is built from TRBV6-1 and TRBJ2-3, with 12 bases lining up with TRBD2. CDR3 size: 17 residues. With 0 bases clipped from V and 6 bases from J, the junction kept 7 bases outside the gene matches. The germline V gene encodes CDR1 MNHNS and CDR2 SASEGT.

V gene TRBV13 combines with J gene TRBJ2-1; 10 bases fit TRBD2. Trimming cost V 1 base and J 0 bases; bases outside gene matches: 6. The CDR3 loop spans 18 amino acids. Germline V CDR1 and CDR2: PRHDT, FYEKMQ (reference sequence). The CDR3 reads CASSLATSGVSSYNEQFF. The DNA for the CDR3 is TGTGCCAGCAGCTTAGCCACTAGCGGGGTGAGCTCCTACAATGAGCAGTTCTTC. The whole variable domain, remainder taken from reference TRBV13 and TRBJ2-1, is AAGVIQSPRHLIKEKRETATLKCYPIPRHDTVYWYQQGPGQDPQFLISFYEKMQSDKGSIPDRFSAQQFSDYHSELNMSSLELGDSALYFCASSLATSGVSSYNEQFFGPGTRLTVL.

The chain employs TRBV30 and TRBJ1-1, with TRBD1 identical over 7 bases. Germline loops: CDR1 GTSNPN, CDR2 SVGIG (reference sequence). This CDR3 contains 16 residues. V lost 1 base and J lost 0; bases outside the gene matches: 8. The CDR3 DNA is TGTGCCTGGAGTGGCTCTCAGGGGGGCGTGAACACTGAAGCTTTCTTT. This codes for CAWSGSQGGVNTEAFF.

This clonotype was recorded many times. The V and J genes are TRBV6-1 and TRBJ1-5, with D possibly matching TRBD1 (6 bases). The CDR3 length is 16 residues. CDR1 MNHNS and CDR2 SASEGT come from the germline V gene. The ends were cut back, 0 bases at V and 5 bases at J, with 14 bases in the middle. CDR3 residues: CASSEAGGAADQPQHF. CDR3 in DNA: TGTGCCAGCAGTGAAGCGGGGGGGGCAGCGGATCAGCCCCAGCATTTT.

This clonotype was seen ten or more times. The V and J genes are TRBV2 and TRBJ1-4, with D hard to call. The germline V and J ends were trimmed by 5 bases and 5 bases, with 6 bases remaining between them. The CDR3 sequence is 12 residues long. The germline gives CDR1 SNHLY, CDR2 FYNNEI. CDR3 in amino acids: CASSRQNEKLFF. As DNA, the CDR3 is TGTGCCAGCAGTAGACAAAATGAAAAACTGTTTTTT.

This clonotype was recorded at least ten times. The rearrangement links TRBV2 to TRBJ1-5; D gene ambiguous. CDR1 and CDR2 from the germline V gene are SNHLY and FYNNEI. Between the trimmed V and J ends, which lost 4 bases and 9 bases, there was a span of 4 bases. The length of the CDR3 is 10 residues. CDR3 nucleotides: TGTGCCAGCAGTGGACCGCCCCAGCATTTT. Translated, it gives CASSGPPQHF. The full variable domain, its missing parts supplied by reference TRBV2 and TRBJ1-5, is EPEVTQTPSHQVTQMGQEVILRCVPISNHLYFYWYRQILGQKVEFLVSFYNNEISEKSEIFDDQFSVERPDGSNFTLKIRSTKLEDSAMYFCASSGPPQHFGDGTRLSIL.

This clonotype was counted once. V and J are TRBV7-3 and TRBJ1-2, with 9 bases that match TRBD1. V was pared by 6 bases and J by 7 bases, with 6 bases of the junction left unmatched. The length of the CDR3 is 13 residues. The germline CDR1 and CDR2 sequences are SGHTA and FQGTGA. The CDR3 sequence is CASSSRTGVGYTF. CDR3 sequence (DNA): TGTGCCAGCAGTTCCAGGACAGGGGTTGGCTACACCTTC.

At least ten counts were recorded for this clonotype. CDR3 coding DNA: TGCAGCGTTCCCTCGGGGAGCAATGAGCAGTTCTTC. This encodes CSVPSGSNEQFF. The chain recombines TRBV29-1 with TRBJ2-1, with TRBD2 as a possible D gene (5 bases). The CDR3 has 12 residues. V lost 5 bases and J 6 bases, leaving 11 bases between the germline ends. Germline CDR1 SQVTM, CDR2 ANQGSEA.

This clonotype has ten or more counts. The chain employs TRBV29-1 and TRBJ2-1, with D possibly matching TRBD2 (6 bases). CDR3 length: 13 amino acids. CDR1 SQVTM and CDR2 ANQGSEA come from the germline V gene. With 3 bases removed from V and 6 bases from J, the gap between germline ends came to 12 bases. The CDR3 DNA reads TGCAGCGTTGAGGGGGGACTCCCCAATGAGCAGTTCTTC. Protein sequence: CSVEGGLPNEQFF.

This clonotype was observed many times. The chain combines TRBV20-1 with TRBJ2-1, with 12 positions matching TRBD2. J lost 4 bases, V lost 2 bases, and 3 bases had no gene match. There are 15 residues in the CDR3. Germline values: CDR1 DFQATT, CDR2 SNEGSKA (reference sequence). The CDR3 DNA is TGCAGTGCTAGAAGGCTAGCGGGAGGGTACAATGAGCAGTTCTTC. It translates to CSARRLAGGYNEQFF.

Comments on this clonotype: Given a much more abundant clone one base away, this may be a read error. V is TRBV20-1 and J is TRBJ2-1; no definite D call. V was trimmed by 1 base and J by 9 bases, leaving 13 bases between them. The germline gives CDR1 DFQATT, CDR2 SNEGSKA (reference sequence). CDR3 length: 13 amino acids. CDR3 sequence (DNA): TGCAGTGCTAGAGTTCTCAGTTTCGGTGAGCAGTTCTTC. It encodes CSARVLSFGEQFF.

As regards this clonotype: The junction departs from the called germline gene at one end, perhaps through a read error. The chain couples TRBV7-3 to TRBJ2-1; 11 positions match TRBD1. Germline loops: CDR1 SGHTA, CDR2 FQGTGA. The CDR3 totals 17 residues. The CDR3 loop reads CASSLKRTGGRYYEQFF. CDR3 nucleotide sequence: TGTGCCAGCAGCTTAAAGAGGACAGGGGGCCGCTACTATGAGCAGTTCTTC.

This chain uses TRBV20-1 with TRBJ1-5; the D gene is possibly TRBD1 (6 bases). Per germline, CDR1 DFQATT and CDR2 SNEGSKA (reference sequence). Trimming took 4 bases from V and 7 from J, leaving 17 bases between them. The CDR3 spans 14 residues. CDR3 nucleotides: TGCAGTGCTAACCCGGGACACTTAAACCAGCCCCAGCATTTT. This translates into CSANPGHLNQPQHF.

This clonotype has at least ten counts. J is TRBJ1-5 and V is TRBV6-1; no clear D. The CDR3 consists of 16 residues. V lost 0 bases and J lost 0, with 9 bases in between. The V gene's germline CDR1 is MNHNS and CDR2 SASEGT. CDR3 protein: CASSEAAVYSNQPQHF. CDR3 DNA: TGTGCCAGCAGTGAAGCGGCGGTCTATAGCAATCAGCCCCAGCATTTT.

As for this clonotype: This clone may be a read error of a much larger clone one base away. The chain employs TRBV7-2 and TRBJ2-1; perhaps TRBD1 as D (5 bases). The CDR3 length is 12 residues. V was cut by 10 bases and J by 6 bases, with 13 bases left in between. Per the germline V gene, CDR1 is SGHTA and CDR2 is FQGNSA. The CDR3 coding sequence is TGTGCCACGGCCCAGGACACCAATGAGCAGTTCTTC. Residues: CATAQDTNEQFF.

The CDR3 DNA follows: TGCAGTGCTAGTTCAGGGAGCAATGAGCAGTTCTTC. Encoded protein: CSASSGSNEQFF. This chain joins TRBV20-1 and TRBJ2-1; D could derive from TRBD1 or TRBD2 (5 bases each). The CDR3 is 12 residues long. CDR1 and CDR2 (germline): DFQATT, SNEGSKA (reference sequence). V was trimmed by 3 bases and J by 6 bases, leaving 9 bases between them.

This clonotype was found a few times. The rearrangement joins TRBV18 to TRBJ1-2; no firm D call. Germline V CDR1 and CDR2: KGHSH, LQKENI. The V and J ends lost 0 bases and 1 base respectively, with 12 bases between them. The length of the CDR3 is 16 residues. DNA of the CDR3: TGTGCCAGCTCACCACCAATGAGCTACAATAACTATGGCTACACCTTC. Translated: CASSPPMSYNNYGYTF.

This clonotype was detected ten times or more. This chain joins TRBV28 and TRBJ2-7, with 9 bases aligning to TRBD2. CDR1 MDHEN and CDR2 SYDVKM come from the germline V gene. Losses at the gene ends were 6 bases for V and 4 bases for J; bases not matched to a gene: 7. This CDR3 has 14 amino acids. As DNA, the CDR3 is TGTGCCAGCAGAGTTAGCGGGAGAAGATACGAGCAGTACTTC. It encodes CASRVSGRRYEQYF.

This clonotype was seen a few times. The gene calls are TRBV24-1 and TRBJ2-7; 9 positions match TRBD2. The germline V gene has CDR1 KGHDR and CDR2 SFDVKD. V lost 2 bases and J lost 3; bases outside the gene matches: 4. The CDR3 extends over 15 amino acids. As DNA, the CDR3 is TGTGCCACCAGTGATTCCACAGCGGGAGGCTACGAGCAGTACTTC. As protein: CATSDSTAGGYEQYF.